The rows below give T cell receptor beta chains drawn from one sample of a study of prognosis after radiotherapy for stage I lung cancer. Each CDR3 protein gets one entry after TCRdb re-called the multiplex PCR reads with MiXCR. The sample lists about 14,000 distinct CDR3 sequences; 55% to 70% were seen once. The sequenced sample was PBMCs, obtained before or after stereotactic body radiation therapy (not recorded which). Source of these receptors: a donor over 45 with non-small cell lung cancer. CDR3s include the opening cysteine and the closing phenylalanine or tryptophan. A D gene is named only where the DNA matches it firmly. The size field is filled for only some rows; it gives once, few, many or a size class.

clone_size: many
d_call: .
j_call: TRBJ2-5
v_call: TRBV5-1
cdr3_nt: TGCGCCAGCAGCTTGTTCAGGGGAGAGACCCAGTACTTC
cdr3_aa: CASSLFRGETQYF

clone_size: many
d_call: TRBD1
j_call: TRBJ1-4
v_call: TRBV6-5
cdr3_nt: TGTGCCAGCAGTTACCCGGGACAGGACACAACTAATGAAAAACTGTTTTTT
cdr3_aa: CASSYPGQDTTNEKLFF

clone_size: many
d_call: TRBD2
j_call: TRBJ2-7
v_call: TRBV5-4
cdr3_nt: TGTGCCAGCAGCCAGACTAGCCAGGGAGTCTACGAGCAGTACTTC
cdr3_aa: CASSQTSQGVYEQYF

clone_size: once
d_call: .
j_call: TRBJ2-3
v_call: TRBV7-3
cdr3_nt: TGTGTCAGCAGCATTCGCCAGACCTGGGCAGATACGCAGTATTTT
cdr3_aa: CVSSIRQTWADTQYF

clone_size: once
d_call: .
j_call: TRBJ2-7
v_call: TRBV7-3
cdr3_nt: TGTGCCAGCAGCTCAGATGCCGCGGGGGAGCAGTACTTC
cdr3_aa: CASSSDAAGEQYF

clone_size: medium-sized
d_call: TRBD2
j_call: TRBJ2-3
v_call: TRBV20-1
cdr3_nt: TGCAGTGCTGGGGACGTGAGCGGGACTAGCGGGAGGTCCACAGATACGCAGTATTTT
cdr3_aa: CSAGDVSGTSGRSTDTQYF

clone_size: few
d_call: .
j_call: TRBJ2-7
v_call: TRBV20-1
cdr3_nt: TGCAGTGCTTCCCTGGATTGGGTCTACGAGCAGTACTTC
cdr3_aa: CSASLDWVYEQYF

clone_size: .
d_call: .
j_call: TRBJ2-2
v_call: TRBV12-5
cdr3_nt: TGTGCTAACGCCAGGGGTGTGACCGGGGAGCTGTTTTTT
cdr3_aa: CANARGVTGELFF

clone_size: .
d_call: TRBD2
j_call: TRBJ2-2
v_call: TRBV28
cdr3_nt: TGCTCCAGCAGTTTAACCTCCTCCGGGAGGCACACCGGGGAGCTGTTTTTT
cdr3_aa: CSSSLTSSGRHTGELFF

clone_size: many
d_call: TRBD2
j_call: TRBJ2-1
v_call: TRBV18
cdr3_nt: TGTGCCAGCTCAATTACCGGGACTAGCGGCTACAATGAGCAGTTCTTC
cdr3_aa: CASSITGTSGYNEQFF

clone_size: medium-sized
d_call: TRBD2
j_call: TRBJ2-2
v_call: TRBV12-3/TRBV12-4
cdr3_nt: TGTGCCAGCCTCCCAGGACTAGCGGGAGGTGGGGAGCTGTTTTTT
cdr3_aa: CASLPGLAGGGELFF

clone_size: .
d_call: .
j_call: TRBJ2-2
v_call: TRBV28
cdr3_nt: TGTGCCAGCAGTTTATTCCACAGGGCGCAGGGTCGTGGGGAGCTGTTTTTT
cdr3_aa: CASSLFHRAQGRGELFF

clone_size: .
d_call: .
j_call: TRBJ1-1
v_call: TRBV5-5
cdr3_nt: TGTGCCAGCAGCTTGGGGTTGGTGAACACTGAAGCTTTCTTT
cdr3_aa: CASSLGLVNTEAFF

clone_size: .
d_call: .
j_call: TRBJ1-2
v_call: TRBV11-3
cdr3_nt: TGTGCCAGCAGCTTAGGGGCTACTAACTATGGCTACACCTTC
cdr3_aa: CASSLGATNYGYTF

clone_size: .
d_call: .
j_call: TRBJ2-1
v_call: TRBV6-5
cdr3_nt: TGTGCCAGCAGTTTGACTTGGACGAGCCACAATGAGCAGTTCTTC
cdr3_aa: CASSLTWTSHNEQFF

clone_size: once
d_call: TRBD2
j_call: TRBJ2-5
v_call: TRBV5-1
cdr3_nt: TGCGCCAGCAGCCCCGGGACTAGCGGACCATCCCAATATACCCAGTACTTC
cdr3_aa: CASSPGTSGPSQYTQYF

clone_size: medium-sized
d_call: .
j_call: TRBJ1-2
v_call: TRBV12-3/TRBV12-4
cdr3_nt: TGTGCCAGCAGTCCCATGGGTGGCTACACCTTC
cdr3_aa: CASSPMGGYTF

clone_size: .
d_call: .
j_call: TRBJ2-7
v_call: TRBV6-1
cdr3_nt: TGTGCCAGCAGAAACAGGGACTCCTACGAGCAGTACTTC
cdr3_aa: CASRNRDSYEQYF

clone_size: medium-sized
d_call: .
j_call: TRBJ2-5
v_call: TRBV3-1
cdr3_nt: TGTGCCAGCAGCCAAGGAGGGCAGGGGGGAGAGACCCAGTACTTC
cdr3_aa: CASSQGGQGGETQYF

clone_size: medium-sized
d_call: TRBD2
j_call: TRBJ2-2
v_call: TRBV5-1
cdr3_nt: TGCGCCAGCAGCTTGTCACCAGCGGGAGAGACCGGGGAGCTGTTTTTT
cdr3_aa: CASSLSPAGETGELFF

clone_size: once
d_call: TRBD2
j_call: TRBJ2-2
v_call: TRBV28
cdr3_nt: TGTGCCAGCAGACCCGGCGGGAGGGCCACCGGGGAGATGTTTTTC
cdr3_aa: CASRPGGRATGEMFF

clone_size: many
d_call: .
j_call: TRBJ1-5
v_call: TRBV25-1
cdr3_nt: TGTGCCAGCAGGGGGGGCGGACATCAGCCCCAGCATTTT
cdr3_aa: CASRGGGHQPQHF

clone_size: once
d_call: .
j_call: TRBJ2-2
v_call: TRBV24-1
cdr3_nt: TGTGCCACCAGTGATTTTGGGCGGGAAGGCGGGGAGCTGTTTTTT
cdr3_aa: CATSDFGREGGELFF

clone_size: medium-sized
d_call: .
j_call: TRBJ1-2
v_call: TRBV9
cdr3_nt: TGTGCCAGCAGCGTTCAGGGAGGGTATGGCTACACCTTC
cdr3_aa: CASSVQGGYGYTF

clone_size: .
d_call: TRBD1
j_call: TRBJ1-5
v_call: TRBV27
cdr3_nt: TGTGCCAGCAGTTGGACAGGGGGTAATCAGCCCCAGCATTTT
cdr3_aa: CASSWTGGNQPQHF

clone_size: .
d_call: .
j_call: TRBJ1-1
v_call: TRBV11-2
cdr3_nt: TGTGCCAGCAGCTTAGATGGAGTCCGGGGCGGTGAAGCTTTCTTT
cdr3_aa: CASSLDGVRGGEAFF

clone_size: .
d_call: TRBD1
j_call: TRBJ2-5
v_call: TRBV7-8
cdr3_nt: TGTGCCAGCAGCCCACTGGGACAGGGCGGTCAAGATTCCCAGTACTTC
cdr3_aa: CASSPLGQGGQDSQYF

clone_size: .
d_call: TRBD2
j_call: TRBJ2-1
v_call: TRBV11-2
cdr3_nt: TGTGCCAGCAGCTTAGGGGCGGGAGGTACCAATGAGCAGTTCTTC
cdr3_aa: CASSLGAGGTNEQFF

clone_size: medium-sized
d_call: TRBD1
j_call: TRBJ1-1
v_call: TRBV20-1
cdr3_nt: TGCAGTGCTAGTGAGACAGGGGAGACTGAAGCTTTCTTT
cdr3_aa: CSASETGETEAFF

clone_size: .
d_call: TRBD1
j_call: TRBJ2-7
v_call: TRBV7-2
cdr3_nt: TGTGCCAGCAGCCTTGGACAGGGGGGGGAGCAGTACTTC
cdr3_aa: CASSLGQGGEQYF

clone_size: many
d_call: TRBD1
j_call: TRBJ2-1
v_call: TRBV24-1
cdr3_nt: TGTGCCACTGCCCCGGGCCCACAATCCTCCAGGGGGCGATCCTACAATGAGCAGTTCTTC
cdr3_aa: CATAPGPQSSRGRSYNEQFF

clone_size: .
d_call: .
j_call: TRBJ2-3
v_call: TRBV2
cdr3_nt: TGTGCCAGCAGGGTCCATGGTGCACAAGATACGCAGTATTTT
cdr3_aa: CASRVHGAQDTQYF

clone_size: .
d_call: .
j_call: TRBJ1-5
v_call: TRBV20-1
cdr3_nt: TGCAGTGCTCTCCGTGAGAATCAGCCCCAGCATTTT
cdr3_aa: CSALRENQPQHF

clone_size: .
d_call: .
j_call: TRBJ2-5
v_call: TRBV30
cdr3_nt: TGTGCCTGGAGGGAAATGGCGTTAGAGACCCAGTACTTC
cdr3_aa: CAWREMALETQYF

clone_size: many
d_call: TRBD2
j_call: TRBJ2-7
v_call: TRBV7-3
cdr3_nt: TGTGCCAGCAGCCCCGCGGCGGGGGGGGAGCAGTACTTC
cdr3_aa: CASSPAAGGEQYF

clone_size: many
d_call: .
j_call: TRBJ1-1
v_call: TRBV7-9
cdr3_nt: TGTGCCAGCAGCTTATATACTGAAGCTTTCTTT
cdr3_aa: CASSLYTEAFF

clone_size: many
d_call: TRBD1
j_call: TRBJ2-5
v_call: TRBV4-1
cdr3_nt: TGCGCCAGCAGCCAACGACAGGGGGAGACCCAGTACTTC
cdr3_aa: CASSQRQGETQYF

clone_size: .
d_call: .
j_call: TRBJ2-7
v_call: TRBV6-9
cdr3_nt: TGCGCCAGCAGTTCGACTGGCCGGAGTTCAGGGCGCTACGAGCAGTACTTC
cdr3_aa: CASSSTGRSSGRYEQYF

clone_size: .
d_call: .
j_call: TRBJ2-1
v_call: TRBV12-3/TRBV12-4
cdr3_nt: TGTGCCAGCAGTTTAGGGTTAGGTCCTACTTGTGAGCAGTTCTTC
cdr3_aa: CASSLGLGPTCEQFF

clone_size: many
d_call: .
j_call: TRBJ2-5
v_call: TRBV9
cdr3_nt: TGTGCCAGCAGCCCGAGGGGAGCGCTAGAGACCCAGTACTTC
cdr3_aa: CASSPRGALETQYF

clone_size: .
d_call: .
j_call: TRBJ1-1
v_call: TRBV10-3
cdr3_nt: TGTGCCGGGGGGGGGGGGGGGGGGGAAGCTTTCTTT
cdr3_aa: CAGGGGGGEAFF

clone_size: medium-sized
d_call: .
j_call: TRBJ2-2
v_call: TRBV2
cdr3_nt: TGTGCCAGCAGTGCAGGAGCGTACACCGGGGAGCTGTTTTTT
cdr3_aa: CASSAGAYTGELFF

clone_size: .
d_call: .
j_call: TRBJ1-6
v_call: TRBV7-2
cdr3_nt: TGTGCCAGCAGCTTAAGGGGTAATTCACCCCTCCACTTT
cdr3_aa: CASSLRGNSPLHF

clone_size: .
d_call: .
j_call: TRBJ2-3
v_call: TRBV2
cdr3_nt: TGTGCCAGCTGGCGGGATTGTGGCACAGATACGCAGTATTTT
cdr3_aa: CASWRDCGTDTQYF

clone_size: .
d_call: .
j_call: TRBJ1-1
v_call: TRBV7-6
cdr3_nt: TGTGCCAGCAGCCCGGGGCCCTCGTACACTGAAGCTTTCTTT
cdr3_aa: CASSPGPSYTEAFF

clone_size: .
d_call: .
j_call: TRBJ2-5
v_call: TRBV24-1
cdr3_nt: TGTGCCACCAGTGGTTTTATTCGTGGGATGGAGACCCAGTACTTC
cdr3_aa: CATSGFIRGMETQYF

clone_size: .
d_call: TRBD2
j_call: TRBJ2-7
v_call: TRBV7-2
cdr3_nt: TGTGCCAGCAGCTCAACTAGCGGGGGTCCCTACGAGCAGTACTTC
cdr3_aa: CASSSTSGGPYEQYF

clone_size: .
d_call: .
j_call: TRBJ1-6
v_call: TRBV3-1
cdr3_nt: TGTGCCAGCAGCCAAGACGAGAGTTCACCCCTCCACTTT
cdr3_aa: CASSQDESSPLHF

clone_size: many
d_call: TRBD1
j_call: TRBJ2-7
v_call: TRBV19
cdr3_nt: TGTGCCAGTAGTACCCGGACAGGTTCCTACGAGCAGTACTTC
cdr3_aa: CASSTRTGSYEQYF